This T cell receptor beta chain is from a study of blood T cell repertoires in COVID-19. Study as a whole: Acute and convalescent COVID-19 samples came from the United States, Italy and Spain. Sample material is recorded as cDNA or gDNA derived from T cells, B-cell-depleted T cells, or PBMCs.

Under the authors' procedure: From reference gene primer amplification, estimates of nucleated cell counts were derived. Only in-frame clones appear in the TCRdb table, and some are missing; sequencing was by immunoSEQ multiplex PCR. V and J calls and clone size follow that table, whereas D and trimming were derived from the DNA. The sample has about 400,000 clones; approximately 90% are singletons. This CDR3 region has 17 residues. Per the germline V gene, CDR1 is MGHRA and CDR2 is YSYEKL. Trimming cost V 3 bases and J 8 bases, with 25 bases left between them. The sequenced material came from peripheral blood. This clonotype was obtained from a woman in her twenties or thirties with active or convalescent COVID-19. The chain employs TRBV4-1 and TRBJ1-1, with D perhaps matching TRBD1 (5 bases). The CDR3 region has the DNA TGCGCCAGCAGCCATCCTTCCGTTGGGGACCGGGGGGTGGAAGCTTTCTTT. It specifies CASSHPSVGDRGVEAFF.